One and the same sample provided the 7 T cell receptor beta chains below, sequenced in a study of shared clonotypes between healthy human individuals. Profiling relied on immunoSEQ multiplex PCR, and the TCRdb table lists in-frame clones only, not all of them. The repertoire consists of under 1,100,000 clones, with 70% to 80% occurring once and the leading ten covering around 1.4%. What was sequenced was memory CD4+ T cells sorted from blood. Subset defined: CD45RA-negative fraction. The origin of the receptors is a young man in good health.

A word on this clone: The junction and the germline gene differ at one end; a read error may be behind it. V is TRBV11-2 and J is TRBJ2-2; 7 bases match TRBD1. CDR1 is SGHAT, CDR2 FQNNGV, per germline. CDR3 length equals 16 residues. The CDR3: CASNLVGTVVTGELFF. The CDR3 DNA reads TGTGCCAGCAACTTAGTGGGGACAGTAGTCACCGGGGAGCTGTTTTTT.

The chain has TRBV11-3 and TRBJ2-2; D gene ambiguous. The CDR3 is 11 amino acids. V lost 5 bases, J lost 6 bases, and 4 bases lay in between. The germline CDR1 and CDR2 sequences are SGHNT and YENEEA. The CDR3 sequence: CASSGAGELFF. The CDR3 nucleotides are TGTGCCAGCAGCGGGGCCGGGGAGCTGTTTTTT. Full variable domain (rest looked up from reference TRBV11-3 and TRBJ2-2): EAGVVQSPRYKIIEKKQPVAFWCNPISGHNTLYWYLQNLGQGPELLIRYENEEAVDDSQLPKDRFSAERLKGVDSTLKIQPAELGDSAVYLCASSGAGELFFGEGSRLTVL.

This clone was seen only once. The chain carries TRBV5-5 and TRBJ1-1; TRBD1 aligns across 7 bases. The CDR3 runs 16 residues. J was trimmed by 2 bases and V by 2 bases; bases with no gene match: 9. CDR1 is SGHKS and CDR2 is YYEKEE in the germline V gene (reference sequence). Here the CDR3 DNA reads TGTGCCAGCAGCTTATCACACCGGACAGGAAACACTGAAGCTTTCTTT. This gives the protein CASSLSHRTGNTEAFF.

This clone has just one count. The chain combines TRBV14 with TRBJ1-5; D uncertain. CDR3 length: 16 amino acids. Germline V gene sequence: CDR1 SGHDN, CDR2 FVKESK. Trimming removed 1 base from V and 0 bases from J, with 10 bases in between. The CDR3 spells CASSQGAVNSNQPQHF. CDR3 nucleotides: TGTGCCAGCAGCCAAGGGGCGGTGAATAGCAATCAGCCCCAGCATTTT. The full variable domain, with the rest looked up from reference TRBV14 and TRBJ1-5, is EAGVTQFPSHSVIEKGQTVTLRCDPISGHDNLYWYRRVMGKEIKFLLHFVKESKQDESGMPNNRFLAERTGGTYSTLKVQPAELEDSGVYFCASSQGAVNSNQPQHFGDGTRLSIL.

The rearrangement joins TRBV7-9 to TRBJ1-5; 9 bases are shared with TRBD1. The CDR3 is 15 amino acids. The germline V gene encodes CDR1 SEHNR and CDR2 FQNEAQ (reference sequence). With 3 bases clipped from V and 5 bases from J, the junction kept 5 bases outside the gene matches. The chain's CDR3 is CASSFGTGRDQPQHF. CDR3 sequence (DNA): TGTGCCAGCAGCTTCGGGACAGGGAGGGATCAGCCCCAGCATTTT. Full variable domain (missing parts from reference TRBV7-9 and TRBJ1-5): DTGVSQNPRHKITKRGQNVTFRCDPISEHNRLYWYRQTLGQGPEFLTYFQNEAQLEKSRLLSDRFSAERPKGSFSTLEIQRTEQGDSAMYLCASSFGTGRDQPQHFGDGTRLSIL.

The chain uses TRBV7-6 and TRBJ2-5; D remains ambiguous. CDR3 length: 12 residues. Trimming took 5 bases from V and 0 from J, leaving 4 bases between them. Germline CDR1 and CDR2: SGHVS and FNYEAQ. The CDR3 nucleotides are TGTGCCAGCAGCCCGTACCAAGAGACCCAGTACTTC. It translates to CASSPYQETQYF.

The chain is built from TRBV7-2 and TRBJ2-1, with 7 positions matching TRBD2. Germline lookup yields CDR1 SGHTA and CDR2 FQGNSA. Trimming took 3 bases from V and 6 from J; bases not matched to a gene: 5. This CDR3 contains 14 residues. This CDR3 is CASSFPGGSNEQFF. The CDR3 coding sequence is TGTGCCAGCAGCTTCCCGGGAGGATCCAATGAGCAGTTCTTC.